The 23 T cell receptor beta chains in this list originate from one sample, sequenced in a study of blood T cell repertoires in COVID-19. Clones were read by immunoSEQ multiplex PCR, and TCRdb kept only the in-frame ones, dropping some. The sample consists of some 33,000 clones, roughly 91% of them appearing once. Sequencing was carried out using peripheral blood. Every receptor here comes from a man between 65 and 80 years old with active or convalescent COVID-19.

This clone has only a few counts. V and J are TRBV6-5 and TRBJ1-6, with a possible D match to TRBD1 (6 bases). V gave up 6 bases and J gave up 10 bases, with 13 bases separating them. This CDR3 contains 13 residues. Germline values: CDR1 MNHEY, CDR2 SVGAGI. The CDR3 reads CASRLAGDSPLHF. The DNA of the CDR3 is TGTGCCAGCAGGCTAGCAGGGGACTCACCCCTCCACTTT.

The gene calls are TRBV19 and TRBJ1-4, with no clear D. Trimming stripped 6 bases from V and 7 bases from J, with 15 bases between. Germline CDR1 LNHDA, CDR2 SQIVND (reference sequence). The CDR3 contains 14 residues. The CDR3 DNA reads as TGTGCCAGTAGCCCAACAGTTATGGGTGAAAAACTGTTTTTT. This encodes CASSPTVMGEKLFF.

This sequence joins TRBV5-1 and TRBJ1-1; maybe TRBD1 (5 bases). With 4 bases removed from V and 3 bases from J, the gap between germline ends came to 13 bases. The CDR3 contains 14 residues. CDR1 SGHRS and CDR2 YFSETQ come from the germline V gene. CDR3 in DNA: TGCGCCAGCAGCGCCCAGGGTAAAGACACTGAAGCTTTCTTT. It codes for CASSAQGKDTEAFF.

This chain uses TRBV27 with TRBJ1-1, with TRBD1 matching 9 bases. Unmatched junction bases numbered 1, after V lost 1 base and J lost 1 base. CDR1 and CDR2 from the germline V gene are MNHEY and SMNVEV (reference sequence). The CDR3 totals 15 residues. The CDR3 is CASSLLGQGNTEAFF. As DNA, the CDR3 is TGTGCCAGCAGTTTATTGGGACAGGGGAACACTGAAGCTTTCTTT.

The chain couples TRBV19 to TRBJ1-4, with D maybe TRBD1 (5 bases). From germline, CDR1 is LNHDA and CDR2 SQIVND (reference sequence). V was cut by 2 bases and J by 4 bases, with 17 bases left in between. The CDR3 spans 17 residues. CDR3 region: CASSIKEVRQYNEKLFF. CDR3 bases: TGTGCCAGTAGTATAAAAGAAGTGCGACAGTATAATGAAAAACTGTTTTTT.

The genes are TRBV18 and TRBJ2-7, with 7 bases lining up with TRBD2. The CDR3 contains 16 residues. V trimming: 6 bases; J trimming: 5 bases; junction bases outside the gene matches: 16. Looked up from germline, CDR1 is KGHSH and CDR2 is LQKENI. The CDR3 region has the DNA TGTGCCAGCTCCCCGACCGCGGGAGCTTTGAGTCACGAGCAGTACTTC. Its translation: CASSPTAGALSHEQYF.

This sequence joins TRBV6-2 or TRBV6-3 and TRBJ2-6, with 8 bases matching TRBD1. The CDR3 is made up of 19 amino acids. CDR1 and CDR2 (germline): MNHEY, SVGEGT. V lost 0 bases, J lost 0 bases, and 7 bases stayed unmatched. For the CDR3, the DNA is TGTGCCAGCAGTTACTCCCTTGGACAGGGCGACTCTGGGGCCAACGTCCTGACTTTC. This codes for CASSYSLGQGDSGANVLTF.

CDR3 bases: TGTGCCAGCAGCCATATCCGGGACAGGGGTAGGGATGAGCAGTTCTTC. Amino acids: CASSHIRDRGRDEQFF. The chain recombines TRBV4-2 with TRBJ2-1; 10 nucleotides match TRBD1. V lost 3 bases to trimming and J lost 8 bases; unmatched junction nucleotides: 10. The CDR3 has 16 amino acids. Germline V gene lookup returns CDR1 LGHNA and CDR2 YNFKEQ.

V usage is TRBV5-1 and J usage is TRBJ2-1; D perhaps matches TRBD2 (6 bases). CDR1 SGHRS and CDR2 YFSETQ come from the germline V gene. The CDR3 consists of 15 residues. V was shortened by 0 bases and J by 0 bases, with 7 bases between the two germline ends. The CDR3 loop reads CASSLDGSSYNEQFF. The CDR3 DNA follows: TGCGCCAGCAGCTTGGACGGGAGCTCCTACAATGAGCAGTTCTTC.

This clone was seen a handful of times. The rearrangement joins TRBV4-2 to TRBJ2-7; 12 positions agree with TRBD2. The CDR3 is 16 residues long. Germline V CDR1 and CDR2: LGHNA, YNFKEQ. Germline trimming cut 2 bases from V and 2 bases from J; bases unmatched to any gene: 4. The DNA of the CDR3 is TGTGCCAGCAGCCAAACTAGCGGGGGGTTCACCTACGAGCAGTACTTC. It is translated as CASSQTSGGFTYEQYF.

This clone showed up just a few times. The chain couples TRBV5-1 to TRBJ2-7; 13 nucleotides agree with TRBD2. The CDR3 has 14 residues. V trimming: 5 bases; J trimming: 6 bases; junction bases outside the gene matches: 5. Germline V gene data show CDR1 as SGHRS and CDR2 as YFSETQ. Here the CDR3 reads CASRGTSGTGEQYF. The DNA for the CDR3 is TGCGCCAGCAGAGGGACTAGCGGGACAGGCGAGCAGTACTTC.

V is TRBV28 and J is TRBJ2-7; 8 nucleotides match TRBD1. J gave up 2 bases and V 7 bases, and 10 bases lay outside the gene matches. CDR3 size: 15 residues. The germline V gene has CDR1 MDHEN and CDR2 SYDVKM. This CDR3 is CASINIGTGAYEQYF. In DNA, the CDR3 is TGTGCCAGCATCAACATCGGGACAGGAGCCTACGAGCAGTACTTC.

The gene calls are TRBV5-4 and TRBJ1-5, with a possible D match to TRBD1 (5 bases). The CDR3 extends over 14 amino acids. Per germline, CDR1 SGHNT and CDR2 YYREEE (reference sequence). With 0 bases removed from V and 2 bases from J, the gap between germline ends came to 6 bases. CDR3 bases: TGTGCCAGCAGCTTGGGGGGGGGCAATCAGCCCCAGCATTTT. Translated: CASSLGGGNQPQHF. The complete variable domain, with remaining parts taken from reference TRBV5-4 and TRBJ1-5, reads ETGVTQSPTHLIKTRGQQVTLRCSSQSGHNTVSWYQQALGQGPQFIFQYYREEENGRGNFPPRFSGLQFPNYSSELNVNALELDDSALYLCASSLGGGNQPQHFGDGTRLSIL.

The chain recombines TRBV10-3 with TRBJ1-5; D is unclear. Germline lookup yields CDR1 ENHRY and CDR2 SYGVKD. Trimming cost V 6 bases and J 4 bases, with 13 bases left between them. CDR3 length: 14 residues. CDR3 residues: CAIRDSDGNQPQHF. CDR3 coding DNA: TGTGCCATCAGGGACTCGGACGGGAATCAGCCCCAGCATTTT.

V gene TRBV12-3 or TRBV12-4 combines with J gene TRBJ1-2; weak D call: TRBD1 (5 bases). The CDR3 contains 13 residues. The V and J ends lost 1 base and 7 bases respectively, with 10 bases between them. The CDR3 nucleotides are TGTGCCAGCAGTTTAGGGGCAGGGTCTGGCTACACCTTC. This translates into CASSLGAGSGYTF.

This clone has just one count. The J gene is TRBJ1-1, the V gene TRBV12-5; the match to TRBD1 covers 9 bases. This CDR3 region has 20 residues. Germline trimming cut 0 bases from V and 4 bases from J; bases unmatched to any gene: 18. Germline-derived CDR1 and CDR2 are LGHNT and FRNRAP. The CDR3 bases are TGTGCTAGTGGTTTGGTACTCGGGATCCGGCTGGGACAGGGTTCCACTGAAGCTTTCTTT. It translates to CASGLVLGIRLGQGSTEAFF.

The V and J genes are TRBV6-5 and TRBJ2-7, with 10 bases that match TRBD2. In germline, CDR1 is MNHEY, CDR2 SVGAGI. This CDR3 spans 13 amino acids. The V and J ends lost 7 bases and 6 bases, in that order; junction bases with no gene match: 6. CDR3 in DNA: TGTGCCAGCACCAGTAGCGGGAGGCGCGAGCAGTACTTC. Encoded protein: CASTSSGRREQYF.

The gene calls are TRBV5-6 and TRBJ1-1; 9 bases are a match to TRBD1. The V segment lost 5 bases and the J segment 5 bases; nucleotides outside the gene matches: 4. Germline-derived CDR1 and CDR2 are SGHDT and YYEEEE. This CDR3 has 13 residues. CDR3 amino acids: CASRPTGGTEAFF. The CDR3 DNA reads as TGTGCCAGCAGGCCGACAGGGGGGACTGAAGCTTTCTTT.

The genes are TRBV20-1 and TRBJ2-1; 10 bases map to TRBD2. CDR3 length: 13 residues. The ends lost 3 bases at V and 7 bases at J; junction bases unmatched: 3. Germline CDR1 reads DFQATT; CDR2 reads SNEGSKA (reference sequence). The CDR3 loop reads CSASTSGENEQFF. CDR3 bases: TGCAGTGCTAGTACTAGCGGGGAGAATGAGCAGTTCTTC.

CDR3 in amino acids: CASSLAREFYGYTF. The DNA for the CDR3 is TGTGCCAGCAGCTTGGCGAGAGAATTCTATGGCTACACCTTC. The V and J genes are TRBV5-4 and TRBJ1-2; D is ambiguous. Germline V lookup: CDR1 SGHNT, CDR2 YYREEE (reference sequence). There are 14 residues in the CDR3. The V end was cut by 0 bases, the J end by 4 bases, with 10 bases between.

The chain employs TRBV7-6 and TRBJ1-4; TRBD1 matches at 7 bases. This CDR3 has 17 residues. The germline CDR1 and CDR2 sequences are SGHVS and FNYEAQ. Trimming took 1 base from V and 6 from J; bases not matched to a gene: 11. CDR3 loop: CASSLGVPTGSHEKLFF. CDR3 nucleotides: TGTGCCAGCAGCTTAGGCGTCCCGACAGGGTCCCATGAAAAACTGTTTTTT.

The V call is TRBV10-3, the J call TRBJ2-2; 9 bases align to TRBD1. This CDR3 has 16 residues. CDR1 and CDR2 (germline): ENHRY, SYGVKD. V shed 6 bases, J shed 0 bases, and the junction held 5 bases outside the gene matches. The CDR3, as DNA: TGTGCCATCAGCATACAGGGGGCTACGAACACCGGGGAGCTGTTTTTT. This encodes CAISIQGATNTGELFF.

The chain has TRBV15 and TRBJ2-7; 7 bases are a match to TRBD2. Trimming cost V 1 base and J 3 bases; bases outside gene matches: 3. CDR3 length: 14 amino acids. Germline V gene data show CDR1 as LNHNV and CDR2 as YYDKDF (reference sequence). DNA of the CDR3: TGTGCCACCAGCAGAGTCGGGGGGATCTACGAGCAGTACTTC. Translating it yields CATSRVGGIYEQYF.